One and the same sample provided the 29 T cell receptor beta chains below, sequenced in a study of blood T cell repertoires in COVID-19. The method was immunoSEQ multiplex PCR; TCRdb's version includes in-frame clones alone and lacks a portion of them. The sample has about 170,000 clones, about 86% seen once. The sequencing input was peripheral blood. These receptors all come from a woman aged 55-75 years with COVID-19, enrolled during active disease.

V and J are TRBV7-2 and TRBJ2-7, with TRBD1 matching over 8 bases. Germline V CDR1 and CDR2: SGHTA, FQGNSA. CDR3 length: 16 amino acids. V lost 1 base and J lost 1; bases outside the gene matches: 6. The DNA for the CDR3 is TGTGCCAGCAGCTTAGTAACAGGGGGGAGTTCCTACGAGCAGTACTTC. Translation: CASSLVTGGSSYEQYF.

DNA for the CDR3: TGTGCCAGCAGCTTAGTCGAGAATGAGCAGTTCTTC. Translated: CASSLVENEQFF. The chain combines TRBV7-2 with TRBJ2-1, with D uncertain. CDR1 is SGHTA and CDR2 is FQGNSA in the germline V gene. Trimming shortened V by 1 base and J by 7 bases, and 5 bases separated the two germline ends. This CDR3 spans 12 amino acids.

The CDR3 here is CASSQDHQTGSRTDTQYF. Written as DNA, the CDR3 is TGTGCCAGCAGCCAAGATCATCAAACAGGGAGCCGGACAGATACGCAGTATTTT. This chain links TRBV3-1 (or the pseudogene TRBV3-2) with TRBJ2-3, with D possibly TRBD1 on 6 matching bases. V was trimmed by 0 bases and J by 3 bases, leaving 19 bases between them. The V gene's germline CDR1 is LGHDT and CDR2 YNNKEL (reference sequence). The CDR3 runs to 18 residues.

The gene calls are TRBV5-1 and TRBJ2-7; the match to TRBD2 covers 11 bases. CDR3 length: 15 residues. J lost 1 base, V lost 5 bases, and 5 bases had no gene match. Germline V gene sequence: CDR1 SGHRS, CDR2 YFSETQ. CDR3 nucleotide sequence: TGCGCCAGCAGTGGGGGGACTAGCGGTTCCTACGAGCAGTACTTC. Protein sequence: CASSGGTSGSYEQYF. Filled out from reference TRBV5-1 and TRBJ2-7, the complete variable domain reads KAGVTQTPRYLIKTRGQQVTLSCSPISGHRSVSWYQQTPGQGLQFLFEYFSETQRNKGNFPGRFSGRQFSNSRSEMNVSTLELGDSALYLCASSGGTSGSYEQYFGPGTRLTVT.

The chain employs TRBV19 and TRBJ2-3, with 7 bases that match TRBD2. The V segment lost 5 bases and the J segment 6 bases; nucleotides outside the gene matches: 26. CDR1 is LNHDA and CDR2 is SQIVND in the germline V gene (reference sequence). The CDR3 has 20 amino acids. The CDR3 protein is CASSPSGTGMSSGSRDTQYF. CDR3 DNA sequence: TGTGCCAGTAGTCCCTCCGGGACGGGGATGAGTAGCGGGTCTCGGGATACGCAGTATTTT.

The chain employs TRBV29-1 and TRBJ1-2, with D perhaps matching TRBD1 (6 bases). V was cut by 8 bases and J by 8 bases, with 21 bases left in between. CDR1 is SQVTM and CDR2 is ANQGSEA in the germline V gene. The CDR3 length is 13 residues. The CDR3 bases are TGCAGCCCGGGGGGGGGCGCGGGAGAGGGCTACACCTTC. This codes for CSPGGGAGEGYTF.

The rearrangement joins TRBV28 to TRBJ1-2; D is ambiguous. This CDR3 spans 12 amino acids. Germline assignment: CDR1 MDHEN and CDR2 SYDVKM. The V end was cut by 3 bases, the J end by 5 bases, with 7 bases between. The CDR3 sequence is CASSFPRYGYTF. The CDR3 DNA is TGTGCCAGCAGTTTTCCTCGGTATGGCTACACCTTC.

This rearrangement joins TRBV18 to TRBJ2-7, with D perhaps TRBD1 (6 bases). CDR1 and CDR2 from the germline V gene are KGHSH and LQKENI. V was clipped by 3 bases and J by 3 bases, with 12 bases between them. The CDR3 is 14 residues long. Here the CDR3 reads CASSPRDKYYEQYF. The CDR3 DNA follows: TGTGCCAGCTCACCCCGGGACAAGTACTACGAGCAGTACTTC.

On this clone itself: The junction and the germline gene differ at one end; a read error may be behind it. This rearrangement joins TRBV7-7 to TRBJ2-1; maybe TRBD1 (6 bases). CDR1 and CDR2 (germline): SSHAT, FNYEAQ (reference sequence). The CDR3 length is 15 residues. The CDR3 coding sequence is TGTGCTAGCAGCTTAGGTGGGGGCTACCACAATGAGCAGTTCTTC. This encodes CASSLGGGYHNEQFF.

The chain uses TRBV6-5 and TRBJ2-1; D is ambiguous. Looked up from germline, CDR1 is MNHEY and CDR2 is SVGAGI. CDR3 size: 14 residues. The V gene lost 6 bases and the J gene lost 2 bases, with 11 bases spanning the gap. The CDR3 nucleotides are TGTGCCAGCAGCTACAGAGTTACCTACAATGAGCAGTTCTTC. This translates into CASSYRVTYNEQFF.

The J gene is TRBJ2-7, the V gene TRBV6-1; D perhaps matches TRBD1 (6 bases). The CDR3 covers 13 residues. CDR1 and CDR2 from the germline V gene are MNHNS and SASEGT. Trimming removed 3 bases at V and 7 bases at J, with 13 bases between. CDR3: CASSDRGYREQYF. The CDR3 nucleotides are TGTGCCAGCAGTGACAGGGGTTATCGGGAGCAGTACTTC.

This clone was picked up a small number of times. The chain links TRBV2 to TRBJ2-1; 11 nucleotides match TRBD2. CDR1 and CDR2 from the germline V gene are SNHLY and FYNNEI. V shed 4 bases and J 8 bases; nucleotides not matched to a gene: 10. The CDR3 is 16 residues long. The CDR3 DNA sequence: TGTGCCAGCAGTGGTTTGGCTAGCGGGAGGAGGGATGAGCAGTTCTTC. Encoded protein: CASSGLASGRRDEQFF.

Only one count was recorded for this clone. The rearrangement links TRBV6-2 or TRBV6-3 to TRBJ1-5, with 11 bases fitting TRBD1. Unmatched junction bases numbered 4, after V lost 2 bases and J lost 1 base. CDR3 length: 17 residues. Germline V gives CDR1 MNHEY, CDR2 SVGEGT. The CDR3 region is CASSYRGQGGSNQPQHF. In nucleotides, the CDR3 is TGTGCCAGCAGTTACCGGGGACAGGGGGGCAGCAATCAGCCCCAGCATTTT.

The chain has TRBV10-1 and TRBJ2-7, with 10 bases fitting TRBD1. This CDR3 comprises 14 residues. From germline, CDR1 is WNHNN and CDR2 SYGVQD (reference sequence). After removal of 5 bases from V and 2 bases from J, the junction contained 3 bases not matched to a gene. The CDR3 is CASSRTGGTYEQYF. In nucleotides, the CDR3 is TGCGCCAGCAGTAGGACAGGGGGAACCTACGAGCAGTACTTC.

This clone was counted once. A junction boundary mismatches the germline segment, possibly from a read error. J is TRBJ1-2 and V is TRBV7-7; 7 bases are shared with TRBD1. The CDR3 consists of 13 residues. CDR1 SSHAT and CDR2 FNYEAQ come from the germline V gene (reference sequence). For the CDR3, the DNA is TGTGCTAGCAGCCCCTCGACAGGGACTGGCTACACCTTC. This sequence encodes CASSPSTGTGYTF. The full variable domain, its missing parts supplied by reference TRBV7-7 and TRBJ1-2, is GAGVSQSPRYKVTKRGQDVTLRCDPISSHATLYWYQQALGQGPEFLTYFNYEAQPDKSGLPSDRFSAERPEGSISTLTIQRTEQRDSAMYRCASSPSTGTGYTFGSGTRLTVV.

This clone appeared a few times. The chain has TRBV11-3 and TRBJ1-1, with D tentatively TRBD1 (6 bases). Germline V CDR1 and CDR2: SGHNT, YENEEA. V was pared by 5 bases and J by 1 base, with 14 bases between. The CDR3 is 15 residues long. CDR3: CASSLSQGRNTEAFF. The CDR3 region has the DNA TGTGCCAGCAGCCTATCTCAGGGGCGGAACACTGAAGCTTTCTTT.

This chain uses TRBV4-3 with TRBJ1-6, with D unresolved. Germline CDR1 reads LGHNA; CDR2 reads YSLEER. This CDR3 is 15 amino acids long. V lost 4 bases and J 0 bases, leaving 7 bases between the germline ends. The CDR3 loop is CASSPNPSYNSPLHF. In DNA, the CDR3 is TGCGCCAGCAGCCCCAATCCCTCCTATAATTCACCCCTCCACTTT.

The rearrangement uses TRBV9 and TRBJ1-1, with unresolved D. CDR3 size: 14 residues. The V end was cut by 0 bases, the J end by 0 bases, with 6 bases between. Germline V gene sequence: CDR1 SGDLS, CDR2 YYNGEE. The DNA of the CDR3 is TGTGCCAGCAGCGTAGGGCGGTTGAACACTGAAGCTTTCTTT. Its translation is CASSVGRLNTEAFF. Drawing the rest from reference TRBV9 and TRBJ1-1, the complete variable domain is DSGVTQTPKHLITATGQRVTLRCSPRSGDLSVYWYQQSLDQGLQFLIQYYNGEERAKGNILERFSAQQFPDLHSELNLSSLELGDSALYFCASSVGRLNTEAFFGQGTRLTVV.

The genes are TRBV28 and TRBJ1-1, with D hard to call. Germline lookup yields CDR1 MDHEN and CDR2 SYDVKM. The CDR3 runs 15 residues. V lost 2 bases and J 0 bases, leaving 10 bases between the germline ends. The CDR3 coding sequence is TGTGCCAGCAGTTTAGGAGGTGAACTGAACACTGAAGCTTTCTTT. It is translated as CASSLGGELNTEAFF. Based on the CDR3 plus reference TRBV28 and TRBJ1-1, the full variable domain is DVKVTQSSRYLVKRTGEKVFLECVQDMDHENMFWYRQDPGLGLRLIYFSYDVKMKEKGDIPEGYSVSREKKERFSLILESASTNQTSMYLCASSLGGELNTEAFFGQGTRLTVV.

J is TRBJ2-7 and V is TRBV11-1; 8 bases line up with TRBD2. Trimming removed 2 bases from V and 2 bases from J; junction bases left unmatched: 2. In germline, CDR1 is SGHAT, CDR2 FQDESV (reference sequence). This CDR3 spans 14 amino acids. CDR3 region: CASSLTSGTYEQYF. The DNA for the CDR3 is TGTGCCAGCAGCTTAACTAGCGGAACCTACGAGCAGTACTTC.

The J gene is TRBJ1-1, the V gene TRBV19, with a possible D match to TRBD1 (5 bases). CDR1 and CDR2 from the germline V gene are LNHDA and SQIVND (reference sequence). The CDR3 has 14 amino acids. Trimming removed 4 bases at V and 5 bases at J, with 14 bases between. CDR3 sequence (DNA): TGTGCCAGTAGTACCGTCAGGGTGGGGACTGAAGCTTTCTTT. Protein product: CASSTVRVGTEAFF.

The gene calls are TRBV10-1 and TRBJ1-1, with D unclear. Looked up from germline, CDR1 is WNHNN and CDR2 is SYGVQD (reference sequence). The CDR3 runs to 12 residues. Trimming pared 7 bases from V and 4 bases from J, leaving 10 bases between. CDR3 sequence: CASIRRLTEAFF. As DNA, the CDR3 is TGCGCCAGCATCCGGAGGCTCACTGAAGCTTTCTTT.

This chain connects TRBV27 to TRBJ2-7, with TRBD2 identical over 10 bases. V trimming: 3 bases; J trimming: 5 bases; junction bases outside the gene matches: 1. CDR1 is MNHEY, CDR2 SMNVEV, per germline (reference sequence). This CDR3 contains 13 residues. This chain's CDR3 is CASSFGTSDEQYF. The CDR3 DNA follows: TGTGCCAGCAGTTTTGGGACTAGCGACGAGCAGTACTTC.

This chain connects TRBV6-2 or TRBV6-3 to TRBJ1-4; D perhaps matches TRBD1 (5 bases). CDR1 and CDR2 from the germline V gene are MNHEY and SVGEGT. V gave up 2 bases and J gave up 12 bases, with 16 bases separating them. The CDR3 is made up of 14 amino acids. The DNA of the CDR3 is TGTGCCAGCAGTTACAGGGGAACGACCCACGAACTGTTTTTT. It translates to CASSYRGTTHELFF.

This rearrangement joins TRBV18 to TRBJ2-5; maybe TRBD1 (6 bases). This CDR3 comprises 14 residues. The germline CDR1 and CDR2 sequences are KGHSH and LQKENI. V was cut by 3 bases and J by 5 bases, with 13 bases left in between. The CDR3 nucleotides are TGTGCCAGCTCACCGACTACGAGGGGGGAGACCCAGTACTTC. Translating it yields CASSPTTRGETQYF.

V usage is TRBV7-2 and J usage is TRBJ1-1, with TRBD1 matching over 7 bases. J gave up 3 bases and V 3 bases, and 1 base lay outside the gene matches. Germline loops: CDR1 SGHTA, CDR2 FQGNSA. The CDR3 runs to 13 residues. This CDR3 is CASSFQGDTEAFF. CDR3 in DNA: TGTGCCAGCAGCTTCCAGGGGGACACTGAAGCTTTCTTT.

The chain combines TRBV6-5 with TRBJ1-2, with a weak D call TRBD1 (5 bases). The CDR3 consists of 15 residues. Deletions cut 3 bases from V and 8 bases from J, with 19 bases between. The V gene's germline CDR1 is MNHEY and CDR2 SVGAGI. The CDR3 here is CASSYHPSRVNGYTF. The CDR3 bases are TGTGCCAGCAGTTATCACCCGTCCAGGGTGAACGGCTACACCTTC.

Only one count was recorded for this clone. In DNA form, the CDR3 reads TGCGCCAGCGCGGGGGGGGCTAGCACAGATACGCAGTATTTT. Amino acids: CASAGGASTDTQYF. This chain links TRBV23-1 with TRBJ2-3, with TRBD2 matching 9 bases. TRBV23-1 is placed among ORFs of uncertain function. The J segment lost 0 bases and the V segment lost 8 bases, leaving 3 bases of the junction unmatched. The CDR3 is made up of 14 amino acids.

This sequence joins TRBV5-4 and TRBJ2-3; 7 nucleotides align to TRBD1. Per the germline V gene, CDR1 is SGHNT and CDR2 is YYREEE (reference sequence). V was pared by 4 bases and J by 5 bases, with 4 bases of the junction left unmatched. This CDR3 is 13 amino acids long. For the CDR3, the DNA is TGTGCCAGCAGCGACACAGGGGAAGATACGCAGTATTTT. It is translated as CASSDTGEDTQYF.